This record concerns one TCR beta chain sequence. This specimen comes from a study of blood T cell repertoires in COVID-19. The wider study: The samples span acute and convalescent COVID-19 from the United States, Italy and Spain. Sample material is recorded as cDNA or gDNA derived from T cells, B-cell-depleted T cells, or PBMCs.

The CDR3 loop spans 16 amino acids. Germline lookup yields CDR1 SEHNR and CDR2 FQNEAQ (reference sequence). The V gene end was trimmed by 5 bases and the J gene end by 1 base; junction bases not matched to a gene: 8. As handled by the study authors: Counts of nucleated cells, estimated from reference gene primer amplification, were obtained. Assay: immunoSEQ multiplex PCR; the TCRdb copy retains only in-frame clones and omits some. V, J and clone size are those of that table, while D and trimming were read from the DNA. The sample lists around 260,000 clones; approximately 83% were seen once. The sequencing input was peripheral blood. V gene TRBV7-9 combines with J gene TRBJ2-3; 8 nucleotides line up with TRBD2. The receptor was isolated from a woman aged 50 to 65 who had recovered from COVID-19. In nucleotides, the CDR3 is TGTGCCAGCAGCGTATGGACTAGCCCAGGCACAGATACGCAGTATTTT. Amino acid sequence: CASSVWTSPGTDTQYF.